This T cell receptor (beta chain) was sequenced in a study of cytomegalovirus exposure and HLA in healthy donors. On the study more broadly: Unique TCR beta sequences numbering some 110 million came from 150 million to 200 million T cells in an earlier analysis. General study results and limits: The Asian-associated ancestry cluster reportedly had fewer N-insertions than the approximately 670-donor mean in a later analysis.

CDR3 size: 16 residues. V dropped 0 bases and J dropped 0 bases, with 10 bases sitting between them. Germline values: CDR1 SGHRS, CDR2 YFSETQ. In regard to this clone: What it binds is unknown.

This PCR relied on a set of 60 Vbeta primers and 13 Jbeta primers. Assay: immunoSEQ multiplex PCR; the TCRdb copy retains only in-frame clones and omits some. Altogether about 140,000 clones are present, approximately 82% being singletons, with the ten largest covering 1.9%. The sequenced sample was PBMCs. The clonotype comes from a woman aged 40 to 50 in good health and CMV-seronegative. This sequence joins TRBV5-1 and TRBJ1-3; D is unclear. CDR3 in DNA: TGCGCCAGCAGCTTGGCCGCGGGATTCTCTGGAAACACCATATATTTT. Protein sequence: CASSLAAGFSGNTIYF.